This paragraph reports one TCR beta chain. The data originate from a study of blood T cell repertoires in COVID-19. Study details: T cells, B-cell-depleted T cells, or PBMCs provided the cDNA or gDNA that served as material.

The CDR3 extends over 15 amino acids. Germline V CDR1 and CDR2: LGHNT, FRNRAP. V was pared by 2 bases and J by 8 bases, with 9 bases of the junction left unmatched. In the study's own analysis: Estimates of nucleated cell counts were drawn from the amplification of reference gene primers. Some clones are missing from TCRdb's copy, which holds only in-frame ones; the method was immunoSEQ multiplex PCR. V, J and clone size derive from that table, while D and trimming were established from the DNA sequence. The sample includes around 200,000 clones, 65% to 90% of them seen just once. The origin of this receptor is a human donor in a cohort sampled during active COVID-19. The sequenced material came from peripheral blood. This chain connects TRBV12-5 to TRBJ2-1, with TRBD2 matching over 7 bases. CDR3 amino acids: CASGLWEGGKDEQFF. The CDR3 DNA sequence: TGTGCTAGTGGTTTGTGGGAGGGAGGAAAGGATGAGCAGTTCTTC.